A selection of T cell receptor beta chains follows, all from one sample in a study of neurological immune-mediated disorders. TCRdb redid the calling of the 5' RACE reads with MiXCR, one entry per CDR3 protein. The data show about 59,000 distinct CDR3 sequences, around 24% seen once. Sequenced input: PBMCs. These receptors all stem from a man aged 55 to 70 with HTLV-1-associated myelopathy (HAM/TSP). Each CDR3 is given with its conserved first and last residue. D genes are given only for firm matches. Expanded clones are given a class, and other clones once, few, many or no size at all.

D	V	J	size	CDR3	DNA
TRBD1	TRBV7-8	TRBJ2-3	many	CASRSNRGADTQYF	TGTGCCAGCAGGTCAAACAGGGGCGCAGATACGCAGTATTTT
.	TRBV27	TRBJ2-7	.	CASSDRWPYEQYF	TGTGCCAGCAGCGACAGGTGGCCCTACGAGCAGTACTTC
.	TRBV24-1	TRBJ2-7	many	CATSESQGTDEQYF	TGTGCCACCAGTGAGTCACAGGGAACCGACGAGCAGTACTTC
.	TRBV29-1	TRBJ1-5	few	CSVMGGEVGQPQHF	TGCAGCGTTATGGGAGGGGAGGTGGGTCAGCCCCAGCATTTT
.	TRBV4-1	TRBJ1-1	many	CASSQEGTVNTEAFF	TGCGCCAGCAGCCAAGAAGGCACGGTGAACACTGAAGCTTTCTTT
.	TRBV7-9	TRBJ2-3	many	CASSQGLTDTQYF	TGTGCCAGCAGCCAGGGACTTACAGATACGCAGTATTTT
TRBD1	TRBV4-1	TRBJ1-1	many	CASSLGQGGNTEAFF	TGCGCCAGCAGCCTGGGGCAGGGGGGGAACACTGAAGCTTTCTTT
.	TRBV10-3	TRBJ1-2	many	CAISDLAGTGPWVDF	TGTGCCATCAGTGACTTGGCCGGGACGGGCCCTTGGGTCGACTTC
TRBD1	TRBV12-3/TRBV12-4	TRBJ2-6	many	CASSPRQGRLSGANVLTF	TGTGCCAGCAGTCCCAGACAGGGGCGCTTATCGGGGGCCAACGTCCTGACTTTC
.	TRBV14	TRBJ1-1	many	CASSHMTERRFGAFF	TGTGCCAGCAGCCACATGACAGAGAGGAGGTTCGGAGCTTTCTTT
.	TRBV4-1	TRBJ2-7	many	CASSSTFTGASYEQYF	TGCGCCAGCAGCTCGACCTTCACGGGGGCCTCCTACGAGCAGTACTTC
TRBD1	TRBV5-1	TRBJ2-3	many	CASIQQGGDTQYF	TGCGCCAGCATCCAACAGGGGGGTGATACGCAGTATTTT
.	TRBV6-1	TRBJ1-5	many	CASDRQPQHF	TGTGCCAGCGATCGTCAGCCCCAGCATTTT
TRBD2	TRBV9	TRBJ2-7	many	CASSVATGGTYEQYF	TGTGCCAGCAGCGTAGCGACGGGGGGAACCTACGAGCAGTACTTC
.	TRBV5-8	TRBJ2-4	many	CASSLGVGLDIQYF	TGTGCCAGCAGCTTGGGCGTAGGGTTGGACATTCAGTACTTC
TRBD2	TRBV10-3	TRBJ2-1	many	CAISVTSGQEQFF	TGTGCCATCAGTGTTACTAGCGGGCAAGAGCAGTTCTTC
TRBD2	TRBV6-2/TRBV6-3	TRBJ2-7	.	CASSYRLSGGYEQYF	TGTGCCAGCAGTTACCGGTTAAGCGGGGGCTACGAGCAGTACTTC
.	TRBV20-1	TRBJ1-1	.	CSAGGRTEAFF	TGCAGTGCAGGGGGGCGGACTGAAGCTTTCTTT
TRBD1	TRBV20-1	TRBJ2-7	.	CSAYRGTYEQYF	TGCAGTGCCTACAGGGGGACCTACGAGCAGTACTTC
.	TRBV10-2	TRBJ2-1	many	CASKGPSSYNEQFF	TGCGCCAGCAAAGGCCCCTCCTCCTACAATGAGCAGTTCTTC
TRBD2	TRBV20-1	TRBJ2-1	many	CSAKLGLAGRENEQFF	TGCAGTGCCAAACTGGGACTAGCGGGAAGAGAGAATGAGCAGTTCTTC
TRBD1	TRBV5-1	TRBJ2-6	many	CASTQGSSGANVLTF	TGCGCCAGCACACAGGGGAGCTCTGGGGCCAACGTCCTGACTTTC
.	TRBV5-1	TRBJ1-2	many	CASSLYGDYGYTF	TGCGCCAGCAGCTTGTACGGAGACTATGGCTACACCTTC
TRBD1	TRBV29-1	TRBJ2-7	.	CSVGTGGDEQYF	TGCAGCGTTGGGACAGGGGGCGACGAGCAGTACTTC
.	TRBV2	TRBJ1-5	.	CASTPGVQPQHF	TGTGCCAGCACCCCTGGTGTTCAGCCCCAGCATTTT
TRBD1	TRBV5-1	TRBJ2-1	many	CASSLFFGQGNEQFF	TGCGCCAGCAGCTTGTTTTTCGGACAGGGCAATGAGCAGTTCTTC
.	TRBV7-9	TRBJ1-1	medium-sized	CASSLGRDGRTEAFF	TGTGCCAGCAGCTTAGGCAGGGACGGGAGAACTGAAGCTTTCTTT
.	TRBV3-1	TRBJ2-1	.	CASSEGGRQFF	TGTGCCAGCAGCGAAGGGGGGCGGCAGTTCTTC
.	TRBV12-3/TRBV12-4	TRBJ2-1	many	CASSPSGEVNEQFF	TGTGCCAGCAGCCCCTCCGGGGAGGTCAATGAGCAGTTCTTC
TRBD1	TRBV19	TRBJ1-1	.	CASSTRTGGNTEAFF	TGTGCCAGTAGTACAAGGACAGGAGGAAACACTGAAGCTTTCTTT
.	TRBV10-3	TRBJ1-4	.	CAISELPGGGEKLFF	TGTGCCATCAGTGAGTTACCCGGGGGCGGTGAAAAACTGTTTTTT
TRBD2	TRBV7-2	TRBJ2-3	.	CASSPRPGLAGEVDTQYF	TGTGCCAGCTCCCCCCGTCCGGGACTAGCGGGAGAGGTAGATACGCAGTATTTT
TRBD1	TRBV11-2	TRBJ1-2	many	CASSSVRDRTLFNYGYTF	TGTGCCAGCAGCTCCGTAAGGGACAGGACATTGTTTAACTATGGCTACACCTTC
.	TRBV5-1	TRBJ2-1	many	CASSLVASNNEQFF	TGCGCCAGCAGCTTGGTGGCTAGTAATAATGAGCAGTTCTTC
.	TRBV18	TRBJ2-3	many	CASSRDVEDTQYF	TGTGCCAGCTCACGAGATGTTGAAGATACGCAGTATTTT
.	TRBV9	TRBJ2-3	.	CASSPQVADTQYF	TGTGCCAGCAGCCCGCAAGTGGCAGATACGCAGTATTTT
.	TRBV20-1	TRBJ1-2	many	CSALDHSNDGYTF	TGCAGTGCCCTGGATCACAGTAACGATGGCTACACCTTC